The clone carrying this TCR beta chain was seen at least ten times. The sample originates from a study of blood T cells in healthy people across ages. The CDR3 sequence is 21 residues long. V lost 6 bases to trimming and J lost 6 bases; unmatched junction nucleotides: 32. Germline V CDR1 and CDR2: DFQATT, SNEGSKA (reference sequence). Primed by a sample-barcoded 5' primer and a J-beta primer mix, a second PCR proceeded for 7 to 11 cycles. TCRdb re-analysed the 5' RACE reads in MiXCR, keeping a single row per CDR3 protein. The data contain 550,000 to 650,000 distinct CDR3 sequences, about 28% of them singletons. These same records also appear under a second study, on T cells of mothers and their children. That paper states: Normalized overlap was always slightly, never significantly, higher in related than unrelated mother-child pairs.

This TCR came from a boy between 2 and 10 years old in good health. The chain couples TRBV20-1 to TRBJ2-3, with TRBD2 identical over 8 bases. Sequenced: blood. CDR3 residues: CSAPMPVGSGTGGADADTQYF. CDR3 DNA sequence: TGCAGTGCCCCCATGCCCGTCGGTTCGGGGACGGGGGGGGCGGATGCGGATACGCAGTATTTT.